This T cell receptor (beta chain) was found in a study of radiation and T cells in renal cell carcinoma. Study as a whole: Nephrectomy followed 15 Gy stereotactic body radiation by 4 weeks. Whole-study results and caveats: Top tumor clonotypes rose in blood 2 weeks post-radiation, then contracted.

This clone showed up just once. What it binds is unknown. Time point described: baseline pretreatment blood. The treatment here: 15 Gy SBRT to primary tumor, nephrectomy 4 weeks later. Here immunoSEQ multiplex PCR was the method, and the copy in TCRdb shows in-frame clones only, minus some. The sample gives under 55,000 clones, roughly 80% of which show up once; 31% is in the top ten. This CDR3 spans 12 amino acids. The ends were cut back, 0 bases at V and 2 bases at J, with 2 bases in the middle. CDR1 SGHNT and CDR2 YYREEE come from the germline V gene (reference sequence). The chain is built from TRBV5-4 and TRBJ2-5; no definite D call. The sample here was blood, taken from a patient whose treatment included radiotherapy and nephrectomy. This receptor was obtained from a woman aged 70-85 years with renal cell carcinoma. The CDR3 DNA reads TGTGCCAGCAGCTTGGGTCAAGAGACCCAGTACTTC. Translated, it gives CASSLGQETQYF.